This T cell receptor beta chain was profiled in a study of breast tumors, draining lymph nodes, adjacent tissues. Study outcomes and limitations: Tumor repertoires ranked between lymph nodes and nontumor tissue in diversity, with V and J gene preferences. Compared with basal-like, luminal-like tumors shared significantly more repertoire with nontumor tissue.

The lymph nodes were axillary draining lymph nodes from breast cancer patients. On this clonotype: Its antigen is unknown.

Using its own MiXCR run on the multiplex PCR reads, TCRdb lists one record per CDR3 protein. The table has nearly 110,000 distinct CDR3 sequences, about 29% seen once. The material sequenced was axillary lymph node tissue. This receptor was obtained from a female donor with breast cancer. Some clones in this sample may be carry-over from other donors' samples.

CDR3 loop: CASSLSGLAGGHTQYF. The CDR3 nucleotides read TGTGCCAGCAGCTTATCCGGACTAGCGGGAGGGCATACGCAGTATTTT. The chain joins TRBV13 to TRBJ2-3; the match to TRBD2 covers 15 bases. Germline loops: CDR1 PRHDT, CDR2 FYEKMQ (reference sequence). The CDR3 totals 16 residues. The J segment lost 7 bases and the V segment lost 2 bases, leaving 4 bases of the junction unmatched.